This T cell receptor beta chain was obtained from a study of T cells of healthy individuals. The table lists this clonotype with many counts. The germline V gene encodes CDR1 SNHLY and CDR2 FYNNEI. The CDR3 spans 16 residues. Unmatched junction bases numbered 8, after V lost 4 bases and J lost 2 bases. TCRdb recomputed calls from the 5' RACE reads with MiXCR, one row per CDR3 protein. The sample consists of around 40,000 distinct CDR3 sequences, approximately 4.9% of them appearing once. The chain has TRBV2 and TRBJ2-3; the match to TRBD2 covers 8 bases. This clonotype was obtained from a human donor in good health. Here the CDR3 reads CASSGPTSANTDTQYF. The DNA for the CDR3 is TGTGCCAGCAGTGGGCCGACTAGCGCAAACACAGATACGCAGTATTTT.